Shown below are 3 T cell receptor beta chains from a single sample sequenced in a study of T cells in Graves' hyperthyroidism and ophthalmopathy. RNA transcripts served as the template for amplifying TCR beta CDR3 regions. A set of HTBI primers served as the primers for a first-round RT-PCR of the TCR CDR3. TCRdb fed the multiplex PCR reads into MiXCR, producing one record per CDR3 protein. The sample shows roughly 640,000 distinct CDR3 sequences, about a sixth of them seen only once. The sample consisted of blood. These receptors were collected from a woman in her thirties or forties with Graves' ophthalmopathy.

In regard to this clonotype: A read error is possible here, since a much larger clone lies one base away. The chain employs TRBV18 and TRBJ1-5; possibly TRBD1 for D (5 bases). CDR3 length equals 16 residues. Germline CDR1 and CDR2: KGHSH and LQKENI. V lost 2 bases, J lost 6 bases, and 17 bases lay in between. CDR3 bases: TGTGCCAGCTCACCAAGGAGCTCAGGGTTCCCTCAGCCCCAGCATTTT. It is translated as CASSPRSSGFPQPQHF. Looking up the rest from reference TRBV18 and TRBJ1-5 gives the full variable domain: NAGVMQNPRHLVRRRGQEARLRCSPMKGHSHVYWYRQLPEEGLKFMVYLQKENIIDESGMPKERFSAEFPKEGPSILRIQQVVRGDSAAYFCASSPRSSGFPQPQHFGDGTRLSIL.

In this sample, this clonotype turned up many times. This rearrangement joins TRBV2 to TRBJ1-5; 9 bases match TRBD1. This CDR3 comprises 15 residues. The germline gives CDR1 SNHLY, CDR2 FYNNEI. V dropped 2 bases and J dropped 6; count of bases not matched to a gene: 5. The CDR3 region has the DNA TGTGCCAGCAGTGAAACAGGGGGCGCGTTTCAGCCCCAGCATTTT. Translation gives CASSETGGAFQPQHF.

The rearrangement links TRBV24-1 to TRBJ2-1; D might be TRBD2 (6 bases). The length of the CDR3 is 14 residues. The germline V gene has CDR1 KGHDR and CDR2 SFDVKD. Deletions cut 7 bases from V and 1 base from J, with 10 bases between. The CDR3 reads CATSTGVSYNEQFF. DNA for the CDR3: TGTGCCACCAGCACGGGAGTTTCCTACAATGAGCAGTTCTTC.